The 24 T cell receptor beta chains below were found in one sample sequenced in a study of T cells after yellow fever vaccination. Each CDR3 protein is one row after TCRdb ran MiXCR on the 5' RACE reads. The sample consists of about 300,000 distinct CDR3 sequences, around 7% of them appearing once. The sample in question was PBMCs, obtained 45 days after the first yellow fever vaccination. Every receptor here comes from a man younger than 35 who received the YFV17D yellow fever vaccine.

At least ten counts were recorded for this clonotype. The chain combines TRBV7-2 with TRBJ1-1; D remains unclear. The CDR3 runs to 13 residues. V was cut by 3 bases and J by 1 base, with 6 bases left in between. Germline V gives CDR1 SGHTA, CDR2 FQGNSA. The CDR3 here is CASSFQENTEAFF. Here the CDR3 DNA reads TGTGCCAGCAGCTTCCAGGAGAACACTGAAGCTTTCTTT.

In its sample, this clonotype was seen many times. The chain is built from TRBV12-3 or TRBV12-4 and TRBJ2-1; 10 nucleotides agree with TRBD2. Trimming cost V 5 bases and J 9 bases; bases outside gene matches: 4. This CDR3 has 13 amino acids. The CDR3 nucleotides are TGTGCCAGCAGTAGCGGGGGGGAAGTTGAGCAGTTCTTC. Protein: CASSSGGEVEQFF.

In this sample, this clonotype turned up many times. The chain combines TRBV12-3 or TRBV12-4 with TRBJ1-2; unclear D gene. V was clipped by 7 bases and J by 2 bases, with 11 bases between them. The CDR3 extends over 13 amino acids. The CDR3 is CASTKWENYGYTF. Here the CDR3 DNA reads TGTGCCAGCACGAAATGGGAGAACTATGGCTACACCTTC.

This clonotype was detected a few times. This chain connects TRBV20-1 to TRBJ1-6, with 10 positions matching TRBD1. Germline loops: CDR1 DFQATT, CDR2 SNEGSKA (reference sequence). J was trimmed by 9 bases and V by 6 bases; bases with no gene match: 8. The CDR3 consists of 14 residues. In nucleotides, the CDR3 is TGCAGTGCGTCCATATGGGACAGGGGTTCACCCCTCCACTTT. It translates to CSASIWDRGSPLHF.

The rearrangement joins TRBV24-1 to TRBJ2-1; a possible D gene is TRBD1 (6 bases). Trimming cost V 7 bases and J 1 base, with 7 bases left between them. The germline gives CDR1 KGHDR, CDR2 SFDVKD. The CDR3 length is 13 residues. CDR3 in amino acids: CATRDSSYNEQFF. CDR3 bases: TGTGCCACCAGGGACAGTTCCTACAATGAGCAGTTCTTC.

This clonotype has just a few counts. The chain recombines TRBV2 with TRBJ1-2, with TRBD1 as a possible D gene (6 bases). V lost 7 bases and J lost 5, with 23 bases in between. From germline, CDR1 is SNHLY and CDR2 FYNNEI. The CDR3 loop spans 16 amino acids. CDR3 bases: TGTGCCAGCACACCTCGGGGGGCAGGCAACTTTTATGGCTACACCTTC. Its translation: CASTPRGAGNFYGYTF.

This clonotype was seen more than once but under ten times. The chain carries TRBV7-2 and TRBJ1-2, with TRBD1 as a possible D gene (6 bases). CDR1 and CDR2 (germline): SGHTA, FQGNSA. The germline V and J ends were trimmed by 4 bases and 5 bases, with 11 bases remaining between them. This CDR3 is 13 amino acids long. The CDR3 loop is CASSSLQGYGYTF. Here the CDR3 DNA reads TGTGCCAGCAGCTCCCTACAGGGATATGGCTACACCTTC.

This clonotype was detected a few times. This chain joins TRBV14 and TRBJ1-2; D is possibly TRBD1 (6 bases). The CDR3 length is 18 residues. Per germline, CDR1 SGHDN and CDR2 FVKESK. Trimming left V 1 base short and J 3 bases short, with 21 bases between. The CDR3 protein is CASSQVGQGKGYDYGYTF. DNA for the CDR3: TGTGCCAGCAGCCAAGTCGGGCAGGGGAAGGGTTACGACTATGGCTACACCTTC. The full variable domain, in which reference TRBV14 and TRBJ1-2 provide the parts outside the CDR3, is EAGVTQFPSHSVIEKGQTVTLRCDPISGHDNLYWYRRVMGKEIKFLLHFVKESKQDESGMPNNRFLAERTGGTYSTLKVQPAELEDSGVYFCASSQVGQGKGYDYGYTFGSGTRLTVV.

This clonotype was recorded a few times. The V gene is TRBV12-3 or TRBV12-4, the J gene TRBJ2-1, with 8 positions matching TRBD2. V lost 5 bases to trimming and J lost 5 bases; unmatched junction nucleotides: 11. This CDR3 spans 16 amino acids. CDR3 protein: CASSPGGSSYHNEQFF. The CDR3 coding sequence is TGTGCCAGCAGTCCGGGGGGGTCCTCATATCACAATGAGCAGTTCTTC.

This clonotype was detected only a few times. The chain is built from TRBV5-1 and TRBJ2-7, with a tentative D call TRBD1 (5 bases). The V gene's germline CDR1 is SGHRS and CDR2 YFSETQ. This CDR3 region has 15 residues. The V gene lost 7 bases and the J gene lost 2 bases, with 19 bases spanning the gap. The CDR3 DNA sequence: TGCGCCAGCGCTGGAGTGGGGCAGGTCGCCTACGAGCAGTACTTC. Residues: CASAGVGQVAYEQYF.

The gene calls are TRBV7-9 and TRBJ2-4, with a possible D match to TRBD1 (6 bases). The CDR3 is made up of 13 amino acids. Trimming cost V 5 bases and J 8 bases, with 13 bases left between them. In germline, CDR1 is SEHNR, CDR2 FQNEAQ (reference sequence). CDR3 residues: CASSTRQEDIQYF. CDR3 coding DNA: TGTGCCAGCAGCACCCGACAGGAGGACATTCAGTACTTC.

V is TRBV5-6 and J is TRBJ1-2; D unclear. From germline, CDR1 is SGHDT and CDR2 YYEEEE. The V end lost 4 bases, the J end lost 7 bases, and 11 bases lay between the germline ends. The CDR3 runs to 12 residues. CDR3 protein: CASSILTRGYTF. CDR3 sequence (DNA): TGTGCCAGCAGCATCCTTACCCGTGGCTACACCTTC.

This clonotype was recorded at least ten times. The V gene is TRBV7-9, the J gene TRBJ1-2; no reliable D call. Trimming cost V 1 base and J 3 bases, with 6 bases left between them. CDR3 length: 13 residues. Per germline, CDR1 SEHNR and CDR2 FQNEAQ (reference sequence). CDR3 in amino acids: CASSLGTYYGYTF. The CDR3 region has the DNA TGTGCCAGCAGCTTAGGCACCTACTATGGCTACACCTTC.

This rearrangement joins TRBV5-3 to TRBJ2-5, with D unresolved. TRBV5-3 is treated as an ORF (open reading frame) with a function not yet certain. V was trimmed by 1 base and J by 3 bases, leaving 7 bases between them. The CDR3 loop spans 13 amino acids. The DNA of the CDR3 is TGTGCCAGAAGCTTGTCAAGGGAAGAGACCCAGTACTTC. Protein sequence: CARSLSREETQYF.

This clonotype turned up a few times. The V and J genes are TRBV5-4 and TRBJ1-1; D gene uncertain. Deletions cut 1 base from V and 0 bases from J, with 10 bases between. The CDR3 length is 15 residues. Germline lookup yields CDR1 SGHNT and CDR2 YYREEE (reference sequence). In DNA form, the CDR3 reads TGTGCCAGCAGCTTGATGGGATTAATGAACACTGAAGCTTTCTTT. It is translated as CASSLMGLMNTEAFF.

This clonotype was seen more than once but under ten times. This chain's CDR3 is CASGNSTNSPLHF. In DNA form, the CDR3 reads TGTGCCTCAGGGAACAGCACTAATTCACCCCTCCACTTT. V gene TRBV15 combines with J gene TRBJ1-6, with TRBD1 as a possible D gene (5 bases). Germline lookup yields CDR1 LNHNV and CDR2 YYDKDF (reference sequence). The CDR3 sequence is 13 residues long. With 11 bases removed from V and 6 bases from J, the gap between germline ends came to 14 bases.

This clonotype has at least ten counts. The gene calls are TRBV3-1 and TRBJ1-2; 8 bases are shared with TRBD1. The CDR3 sequence is 14 residues long. Germline trimming cut 0 bases from V and 8 bases from J; bases unmatched to any gene: 5. Germline loops: CDR1 LGHDT, CDR2 YNNKEL (reference sequence). DNA for the CDR3: TGTGCCAGCAGCCAAGACAGGGGGCGAGGAGGCTACACCTTC. Protein: CASSQDRGRGGYTF.

This clonotype was seen more than once but under ten times. The chain couples TRBV6-1 to TRBJ1-2; no clear D gene. With 7 bases removed from V and 3 bases from J, the gap between germline ends came to 15 bases. The germline CDR1 and CDR2 sequences are MNHNS and SASEGT. This CDR3 comprises 14 residues. CDR3 sequence (DNA): TGTGCCAGCACCCTTACCGAAGGGTACTATGGCTACACCTTC. This gives the protein CASTLTEGYYGYTF.

The chain recombines TRBV20-1 with TRBJ2-1, with 8 bases lining up with TRBD2. V lost 3 bases and J lost 0; bases outside the gene matches: 4. Germline V lookup: CDR1 DFQATT, CDR2 SNEGSKA (reference sequence). The CDR3 is 15 residues long. CDR3 sequence: CSASPAGGSYNEQFF. Written as DNA, the CDR3 is TGCAGTGCTAGCCCGGCGGGGGGCTCCTACAATGAGCAGTTCTTC.

Many counts were recorded for this clonotype. This chain joins TRBV5-1 and TRBJ2-3; the D gene is possibly TRBD2 (6 bases). The germline V and J ends were trimmed by 0 bases and 1 base, with 6 bases remaining between them. In germline, CDR1 is SGHRS, CDR2 YFSETQ. This CDR3 spans 14 amino acids. For the CDR3, the DNA is TGCGCCAGCAGCTTGGGGGAGGGCACAGATACGCAGTATTTT. Its translation: CASSLGEGTDTQYF.

This clonotype was found a few times. The CDR3 nucleotides read TGTGCCACCAGAGAGCGGGGGGAGACCCAGTACTTC. Residues: CATRERGETQYF. The chain links TRBV15 to TRBJ2-5, with 8 bases fitting TRBD2. V dropped 6 bases and J dropped 5; count of bases not matched to a gene: 2. Germline V gene sequence: CDR1 LNHNV, CDR2 YYDKDF (reference sequence). CDR3 length equals 12 residues.

The sample holds a few counts of this clonotype. The V and J genes are TRBV11-2 and TRBJ2-2; 8 positions agree with TRBD1. The CDR3 is made up of 16 amino acids. CDR1 SGHAT and CDR2 FQNNGV come from the germline V gene. Trimming took 1 base from V and 4 from J; bases not matched to a gene: 5. The CDR3 DNA reads TGTGCCAGCAGCTTAGGGCAGGGGGCGAGCACCGGGGAGCTGTTTTTT. Its translation: CASSLGQGASTGELFF.

In its sample, this clonotype was seen many times. This chain uses TRBV25-1 with TRBJ2-2; the D gene is possibly TRBD2 (5 bases). Germline lookup yields CDR1 MGHDK and CDR2 SYGVNS. The length of the CDR3 is 15 residues. V was shortened by 3 bases and J by 5 bases, with 13 bases between the two germline ends. The CDR3 DNA sequence: TGTGCCAGCAGTGATGGAGTAGGAGGTACCGGGGAGCTGTTTTTT. This encodes CASSDGVGGTGELFF. The whole variable domain, remainder taken from reference TRBV25-1 and TRBJ2-2, is EADIYQTPRYLVIGTGKKITLECSQTMGHDKMYWYQQDPGMELHLIHYSYGVNSTEKGDLSSESTVSRIRTEHFPLTLESARPSHTSQYLCASSDGVGGTGELFFGEGSRLTVL.

In its sample, this clonotype was seen many times. This chain connects TRBV30 to TRBJ2-7; unclear D gene. The CDR3 is 11 amino acids. Trimming cost V 1 base and J 3 bases, with 4 bases left between them. Looked up from germline, CDR1 is GTSNPN and CDR2 is SVGIG (reference sequence). The CDR3 region has the DNA TGTGCCTGGAGTGGAAACTACGAGCAGTACTTC. It encodes CAWSGNYEQYF.